Listed below are T cell receptor beta chains from one sample, sequenced in a study of blood T cell repertoires in COVID-19. Profiling relied on immunoSEQ multiplex PCR, and the TCRdb table lists in-frame clones only, not all of them. The sample comprises around 310,000 clones, roughly 88% of which are singletons, and 4% rests with the top ten. Sequencing was done on a sample of peripheral blood. All receptors come from a woman in her forties or fifties with active or convalescent COVID-19. CDR3s include the opening cysteine and the closing phenylalanine or tryptophan. The order of the fields is D gene, clone size, V gene, J gene, CDR3 protein, CDR3 DNA. D genes are given only for firm matches. Clone sizes are given selectively: once, few, many, or a class where the clone is expanded.

>-|-|TRBV27|TRBJ2-7
CASSSGSSYEQYF
TGTGCCAGCAGTTCCGGGTCCTCCTACGAGCAGTACTTC
>TRBD1|-|TRBV5-6|TRBJ1-2
CASSARQGDGYTF
TGTGCCAGCAGCGCCCGCCAGGGGGATGGCTACACCTTC
>TRBD1|-|TRBV27|TRBJ2-2
CASRDRVITGELFF
TGTGCCAGCAGAGACAGGGTGATCACCGGGGAGCTGTTTTTT
>TRBD2|-|TRBV3-1/TRBV3-2|TRBJ2-2
CASSQCCGGWTGELFF
TGTGCCAGCAGCCAATGTTGCGGGGGGTGGACCGGGGAGCTGTTTTTT
>TRBD2|-|TRBV5-5|TRBJ2-7
CASSLAAGYEQYF
TGTGCCAGCAGCTTGGCAGCGGGGTACGAGCAGTACTTC
>-|-|TRBV28|TRBJ2-1
CASSFRGSYNEQFF
TGTGCCAGCAGTTTCCGCGGCTCCTACAATGAGCAGTTCTTC
>TRBD2|-|TRBV9|TRBJ2-3
CASARNSYSGDTQYF
TGTGCCAGCGCGAGGAACTCATATAGCGGGGATACGCAGTATTTT
>-|-|TRBV27|TRBJ1-6
CASSLSWGRTNSPLHF
TGTGCCAGCAGTTTATCTTGGGGGCGGACTAATTCACCCCTCCACTTT
>-|-|TRBV5-1|TRBJ2-3
CASSLALRSGSTDTQYF
TGCGCCAGCAGCTTGGCCCTCCGGAGTGGGAGCACAGATACGCAGTATTTT
>TRBD1|once|TRBV29-1|TRBJ2-4
CSVEDRGPRAKNIQYF
TGCAGCGTTGAAGACAGGGGGCCCCGAGCCAAAAACATTCAGTACTTC
>-|-|TRBV7-9|TRBJ1-6
CASSEGDNSPLHF
TGTGCCAGCAGCGAGGGCGATAATTCACCCCTCCACTTT
>-|-|TRBV19|TRBJ2-5
CASSANRVDQYF
TGTGCCAGTAGTGCTAACAGGGTCGACCAGTACTTC
>-|-|TRBV5-5|TRBJ2-5
CASSFAQPDQETQYF
TGTGCCAGCAGCTTCGCACAGCCCGACCAAGAGACCCAGTACTTC
>-|-|TRBV5-1|TRBJ1-2
CASSLVQHNGYTF
TGCGCCAGCAGCTTGGTACAGCATAATGGCTACACCTTC
>-|-|TRBV21-1|TRBJ1-3
CASSFRRVSAGNTIYF
TGTGCCAGCAGCTTTCGCCGGGTTTCGGCCGGAAACACCATATATTTT
>-|-|TRBV30|TRBJ1-4
CACSIVSTNEKLFF
TGTGCCTGCTCTATAGTATCAACTAATGAAAAACTGTTTTTT
>-|once|TRBV3-1/TRBV3-2|TRBJ2-6
CATPGWSSGANVLTF
TGTGCCACCCCGGGGTGGAGCTCTGGGGCCAACGTCCTGACTTTC
>TRBD2|once|TRBV2|TRBJ2-1
CASSEALRLGREFGDEQFF
TGTGCCAGCAGTGAAGCGCTTCGATTGGGGCGGGAGTTTGGCGATGAGCAGTTCTTC
>-|few|TRBV3-1/TRBV3-2|TRBJ2-1
CASSQDSLREWVYEQFF
TGTGCCAGCAGCCAAGATTCCCTCCGGGAGTGGGTATATGAGCAGTTCTTC
>TRBD1|-|TRBV28|TRBJ1-3
CASSSAQPRSGTGAGNTIYF
TGTGCCAGCAGTTCCGCCCAACCCCGTTCCGGGACAGGGGCTGGAAACACCATATATTTT
>TRBD2|-|TRBV28|TRBJ2-3
CASSLIGLAASDTQYF
TGTGCCAGCAGTTTAATTGGGCTAGCGGCCTCGGATACGCAGTATTTT
>-|-|TRBV5-4|TRBJ2-2
CASRSAGTLNTGELFF
TGTGCCAGCCGAAGCGCCGGGACATTGAACACCGGGGAGCTGTTTTTT
>TRBD1|-|TRBV28|TRBJ1-6
CATKGKGQGPRNSPLHF
TGTGCCACCAAGGGGAAGGGACAGGGGCCGAGAAATTCACCCCTCCACTTT
>-|-|TRBV3-1/TRBV3-2|TRBJ1-1
CASMGGLEAFF
TGTGCCAGCATGGGAGGCCTTGAAGCTTTCTTT
>-|-|TRBV5-1|TRBJ2-3
CASQGGGTTDTQYF
TGCGCCAGTCAGGGTGGCGGGACCACAGATACGCAGTATTTT
>-|-|TRBV2|TRBJ1-1
CASSESTERTEAFF
TGTGCCAGCAGTGAATCGACAGAAAGGACTGAAGCTTTCTTT